The next 2 T cell receptor beta chains were all read from a single sample in a study of blood T cell repertoires in COVID-19. The assay was immunoSEQ multiplex PCR, and TCRdb's table has in-frame clones only and misses some. The sample lists about 120,000 clones, more than 70% occurring once. Sequencing input: peripheral blood. These receptors were taken from a human donor in a cohort sampled during active COVID-19.

The chain couples TRBV5-6 to TRBJ2-7; 10 bases are a match to TRBD2. The germline gives CDR1 SGHDT, CDR2 YYEEEE. The J segment lost 4 bases and the V segment lost 4 bases, leaving 14 bases of the junction unmatched. The CDR3 has 17 amino acids. CDR3 coding DNA: TGTGCCAGCAGCAACGCTCGGTCTAGCGGGAGATGGTACGAGCAGTACTTC. The encoded protein is CASSNARSSGRWYEQYF.

The rearrangement links TRBV9 to TRBJ2-7, with 8 bases fitting TRBD2. CDR1 SGDLS and CDR2 YYNGEE come from the germline V gene. The CDR3 runs to 15 residues. Trimming took 7 bases from V and 2 from J; bases not matched to a gene: 11. The CDR3 DNA reads TGTGCCAGCCAGCGGGGGCTCGGCAGCACCTACGAGCAGTACTTC. This translates into CASQRGLGSTYEQYF.